These 24 T cell receptor beta chains were all obtained from the same sample, sequenced in a study of T cells in Graves' hyperthyroidism and ophthalmopathy. RNA transcripts were the template for amplifying TCR beta CDR3 regions. A first-round RT-PCR of the TCR CDR3 used the HTBI primer set. TCRdb recomputed calls from the multiplex PCR reads with MiXCR, one row per CDR3 protein. The profile shows hundreds of thousands of distinct CDR3 sequences, approximately 15% of them singletons. Sequenced: blood. These receptors all stem from a woman in her 30s with Graves' hyperthyroidism that later progressed to Graves' ophthalmopathy.

This clonotype was counted ten times or more. The rearrangement joins TRBV24-1 to TRBJ1-5; D unclear. Trimming pared 4 bases from V and 7 bases from J, leaving 13 bases between. Germline V gives CDR1 KGHDR, CDR2 SFDVKD. The CDR3 is 14 amino acids. CDR3 DNA sequence: TGTGCCACCAGTGACACCGACATACGCCAGCCCCAGCATTTT. This gives the protein CATSDTDIRQPQHF.

This clonotype was counted at least ten times. V gene TRBV5-1 combines with J gene TRBJ1-1; TRBD1 matches 7 bases. This CDR3 comprises 12 residues. Germline V CDR1 and CDR2: SGHRS, YFSETQ. V dropped 5 bases and J dropped 7; count of bases not matched to a gene: 5. The CDR3 sequence: CASRRTGFEAFF. The CDR3, as DNA: TGCGCCAGCAGGCGGACAGGTTTTGAAGCTTTCTTT.

This clonotype was counted many times. The rearrangement uses TRBV6-1 and TRBJ1-5, with D possibly being TRBD1 (5 bases). This CDR3 region has 14 residues. Trimming took 5 bases from V and 2 from J, leaving 10 bases between them. CDR1 and CDR2 (germline): MNHNS, SASEGT. The CDR3 here is CASSRGVGNQPQHF. The CDR3 bases are TGTGCCAGCAGTAGGGGAGTTGGCAATCAGCCCCAGCATTTT.

The CDR3 loop reads CSARGAWDDYEQYF. The CDR3 DNA is TGCAGTGCTAGAGGGGCATGGGACGATTACGAGCAGTACTTC. The chain recombines TRBV20-1 with TRBJ2-7; D may correspond to TRBD1 or TRBD2 (5 bases each). This CDR3 contains 14 residues. Trimming took 1 base from V and 4 from J, leaving 14 bases between them. Germline-derived CDR1 and CDR2 are DFQATT and SNEGSKA (reference sequence).

This rearrangement joins TRBV7-2 to TRBJ1-2, with D possibly matching TRBD1 (5 bases). V was pared by 4 bases and J by 8 bases, with 17 bases between. The CDR3 consists of 14 residues. Germline values: CDR1 SGHTA, CDR2 FQGNSA. The DNA for the CDR3 is TGTGCCAGCAGCTCTCCCCCCGGGGCGCGGGGCTACACCTTC. Its protein product is CASSSPPGARGYTF.

This clonotype was recorded many times. V and J are TRBV19 and TRBJ2-2; TRBD1 might be the D (5 bases). The V gene lost 3 bases and the J gene lost 5 bases, with 13 bases spanning the gap. CDR3 length: 15 residues. CDR1 and CDR2 from the germline V gene are LNHDA and SQIVND (reference sequence). Here the CDR3 DNA reads TGTGCCAGTAGTATTGTAGGGGCAGGGACCGGGGAGCTGTTTTTT. Residues: CASSIVGAGTGELFF.

This clonotype was observed a handful of times. V usage is TRBV19 and J usage is TRBJ1-2, with D hard to call. Germline V gene data show CDR1 as LNHDA and CDR2 as SQIVND (reference sequence). Trimming pared 1 base from V and 6 bases from J, leaving 12 bases between. The CDR3 loop spans 14 amino acids. The CDR3 DNA reads TGTGCCAGTAGTATAGGCACTTATGAGGATGGCTACACCTTC. This translates into CASSIGTYEDGYTF.

V and J are TRBV19 and TRBJ2-7; 9 positions agree with TRBD1. Germline trimming cut 4 bases from V and 5 bases from J; bases unmatched to any gene: 9. Looked up from germline, CDR1 is LNHDA and CDR2 is SQIVND (reference sequence). The CDR3 runs 15 residues. CDR3: CASSTQGARGHEQYF. In nucleotides, the CDR3 is TGTGCCAGTAGTACACAGGGGGCGCGAGGACACGAGCAGTACTTC.

The chain recombines TRBV10-3 with TRBJ2-5; 8 positions match TRBD2. V was pared by 2 bases and J by 5 bases, with 4 bases of the junction left unmatched. This CDR3 region has 14 residues. Germline CDR1 ENHRY, CDR2 SYGVKD. CDR3 sequence: CAISEAGGDETQYF. DNA for the CDR3: TGTGCCATCAGTGAGGCGGGAGGAGATGAGACCCAGTACTTC.

This clonotype was recorded at least ten times. V is TRBV12-3 or TRBV12-4 and J is TRBJ2-3; D gene ambiguous. Trimming took off 5 bases at V and 4 bases at J, with 13 bases between the two ends. The CDR3 is 14 residues long. As DNA, the CDR3 is TGTGCCAGCAGTGACTCAGACCCCCCAGATACGCAGTATTTT. It is translated as CASSDSDPPDTQYF.

This clonotype was recorded at least ten times. This sequence joins TRBV12-3 or TRBV12-4 and TRBJ1-1, with D unclear. Trimming cost V 3 bases and J 6 bases, with 14 bases left between them. This CDR3 contains 14 residues. The DNA of the CDR3 is TGTGCCAGCAGTTTCCAAGTGGACCAAGCTGAAGCTTTCTTT. It yields the protein CASSFQVDQAEAFF.

At least ten counts were recorded for this clonotype. The CDR3 region has the DNA TGTGCCAGCCGGAGGAGGAGCTCCTACAATGAGCAGTTCTTC. Translated, it gives CASRRRSSYNEQFF. This chain connects TRBV28 to TRBJ2-1; perhaps TRBD2 as D (5 bases). Germline V gene lookup returns CDR1 MDHEN and CDR2 SYDVKM. CDR3 size: 14 residues. The V end was cut by 8 bases, the J end by 0 bases, with 11 bases between.

The table lists this clonotype with many counts. The rearrangement joins TRBV7-2 to TRBJ1-2, with TRBD1 as a possible D gene (5 bases). V lost 3 bases, J lost 6 bases, and 23 bases lay in between. Germline V gives CDR1 SGHTA, CDR2 FQGNSA. The CDR3 spans 17 residues. The CDR3 here is CASSLDGASGGMDGYTF. DNA for the CDR3: TGTGCCAGCAGCTTGGATGGGGCCAGTGGGGGGATGGATGGCTACACCTTC.

The chain is built from TRBV20-1 and TRBJ2-6; no reliable D call. The length of the CDR3 is 15 residues. V lost 1 base and J 7 bases, leaving 14 bases between the germline ends. Germline CDR1 DFQATT, CDR2 SNEGSKA (reference sequence). This CDR3 reads CSARVPGHRANVLTF. CDR3 coding DNA: TGCAGTGCTAGAGTTCCCGGCCATCGAGCCAACGTCCTGACTTTC.

Details on this clonotype: A single base separates this from a much larger clone, so it may be a read error. The chain combines TRBV30 with TRBJ1-1, with D hard to call. Germline V gene data show CDR1 as GTSNPN and CDR2 as SVGIG (reference sequence). V lost 2 bases and J lost 4, with 14 bases in between. This CDR3 contains 14 residues. CDR3: CAWSLNPMSTEAFF. In DNA form, the CDR3 reads TGTGCCTGGAGTCTGAACCCGATGAGCACTGAAGCTTTCTTT.

This clonotype was counted many times. The chain is built from TRBV7-3 and TRBJ1-6, with a tentative D call TRBD1 (5 bases). Trimming pared 6 bases from V and 7 bases from J, leaving 13 bases between. Per germline, CDR1 SGHTA and CDR2 FQGTGA. The CDR3 runs 14 residues. CDR3 residues: CASSFGTANSPLHF. The DNA of the CDR3 is TGTGCCAGCAGTTTCGGGACGGCCAATTCACCCCTCCACTTT.

The chain couples TRBV5-1 to TRBJ2-3; 11 bases map to TRBD2. The V segment lost 4 bases and the J segment 4 bases; nucleotides outside the gene matches: 5. Germline CDR1 SGHRS, CDR2 YFSETQ. The CDR3 is made up of 15 amino acids. CDR3 DNA: TGCGCCAGCAGCGAGACTAGCGGGGCGGCAGATACGCAGTATTTT. Protein sequence: CASSETSGAADTQYF.

Many counts were recorded for this clonotype. V and J are TRBV5-8 and TRBJ2-3; 9 positions match TRBD2. The CDR3 has 14 residues. The V and J ends lost 3 bases and 6 bases, in that order; junction bases with no gene match: 5. CDR1 SGHTS and CDR2 YDEGEE come from the germline V gene. CDR3 sequence reads: CASSSRTSVDTQYF. CDR3 DNA sequence: TGTGCCAGCAGCTCCCGGACTAGCGTTGATACGCAGTATTTT.

The chain combines TRBV7-9 with TRBJ1-1, with a possible D match to TRBD1 (5 bases). The germline gives CDR1 SEHNR, CDR2 FQNEAQ (reference sequence). Trimming pared 3 bases from V and 6 bases from J, leaving 23 bases between. The CDR3 totals 17 residues. CDR3: CASSLQEGDGKGAEAFF. The CDR3 nucleotides read TGTGCCAGCAGCTTGCAAGAAGGGGACGGGAAGGGAGCTGAAGCTTTCTTT.

This chain uses TRBV6-1 with TRBJ2-5; 7 nucleotides agree with TRBD2. The length of the CDR3 is 14 residues. Germline CDR1 is MNHNS and CDR2 is SASEGT. Losses at the gene ends were 7 bases for V and 1 base for J; bases not matched to a gene: 6. CDR3 DNA sequence: TGTGCCAGCAAAACGGGAGGTGTCCAAGAGACCCAGTACTTC. Translation: CASKTGGVQETQYF.

As regards this clonotype: Germline is not matched at one junction end, which may reflect a read error. The V call is TRBV11-2, the J call TRBJ1-2, with D uncertain. Germline CDR1 SGHAT, CDR2 FQNNGV. The CDR3 contains 15 residues. The CDR3 DNA is TGCGCCAGCAGCCTAACCTCACGGGGATTCTATGGCTACACCTTC. Amino acid sequence: CASSLTSRGFYGYTF.

This clonotype appeared many times. This chain connects TRBV2 to TRBJ2-1, with 10 bases matching TRBD2. The ends lost 9 bases at V and 7 bases at J; junction bases unmatched: 9. CDR1 and CDR2 (germline): SNHLY, FYNNEI. This CDR3 has 14 amino acids. The CDR3: CASQREGFGNEQFF. CDR3 nucleotides: TGTGCCAGTCAGCGGGAGGGATTCGGGAATGAGCAGTTCTTC.

This clonotype was found many times. This CDR3 reads CSEAVDYTDTQYF. The CDR3 DNA sequence: TGCAGCGAAGCTGTCGACTACACAGATACGCAGTATTTT. The rearrangement uses TRBV29-1 and TRBJ2-3; a weak D match, TRBD2 (5 bases). The germline CDR1 and CDR2 sequences are SQVTM and ANQGSEA. The V gene lost 7 bases and the J gene lost 2 bases, with 13 bases spanning the gap. This CDR3 is 13 amino acids long.

This clonotype has a count of ten or more. The DNA for the CDR3 is TGTGCCAGCGGTGCAGGGGCAACCAACGTCCTGACTTTC. Translating gives CASGAGATNVLTF. The chain combines TRBV3-1 with TRBJ2-6; tentatively, D is TRBD1 (6 bases). Trimming shortened V by 8 bases and J by 8 bases, and 13 bases separated the two germline ends. The CDR3 consists of 13 residues. CDR1 is LGHDT, CDR2 YNNKEL, per germline (reference sequence).